This T cell receptor (beta chain) is drawn from a study of response to subunit inactivated influenza vaccine. TCRdb itself ran the RT-PCR reads through MiXCR, one entry per CDR3 protein. The repertoire holds around 790,000 distinct CDR3 sequences, with about 20% as singletons. This clonotype turned up a few times. This CDR3 contains 11 residues. V lost 4 bases and J 11 bases, leaving 11 bases between the germline ends. The receptor comes from a man between 45 and 60 years old who received an inactivated influenza vaccine. The material sequenced was PBMCs from blood, taken 5 days after vaccination. This sequence joins TRBV12-3 or TRBV12-4 and TRBJ1-1; the D gene is possibly TRBD1 (5 bases). The CDR3: CASSSRARAFF. The CDR3 region has the DNA TGTGCCAGCAGTTCCAGGGCTCGTGCTTTCTTT.